These 26 T cell receptor beta chains were sequenced from one sample in a study of radiotherapy plus CTLA-4 blockade in lung cancer. Sequenced by immunoSEQ multiplex PCR; TCRdb stores in-frame clones only, minus some. Here the sample spans approximately 75,000 clones, approximately 80% being singletons. The sample was peripheral blood, taken from a patient treated with radiotherapy plus ipilimumab. These receptors were collected from a human donor with non-small cell lung cancer who had a complete response to radiotherapy plus ipilimumab.

The chain couples TRBV6-6 to TRBJ2-1; 8 nucleotides match TRBD2. Trimming removed 6 bases from V and 3 bases from J; junction bases left unmatched: 7. The CDR3 totals 15 residues. Germline values: CDR1 MNHNY, CDR2 SVGAGI (reference sequence). The CDR3 DNA is TGTGCCAGCAGCCCAGCGGGGGCCTTCTACAATGAGCAGTTCTTC. Amino acids: CASSPAGAFYNEQFF.

The V call is TRBV29-1, the J call TRBJ1-2; TRBD1 matches at 8 bases. The CDR3 consists of 12 residues. Germline V CDR1 and CDR2: SQVTM, ANQGSEA. The ends lost 8 bases at V and 4 bases at J; junction bases unmatched: 6. CDR3 loop: CSTVDRGYGYTF. CDR3 coding DNA: TGCAGCACCGTAGACAGGGGCTATGGCTACACCTTC.

The V and J genes are TRBV5-1 and TRBJ2-3; D may be TRBD1 (5 bases). CDR1 is SGHRS, CDR2 YFSETQ, per germline. V shed 3 bases and J shed 0 bases, with 11 bases lying between them. There are 15 residues in the CDR3. CDR3 sequence (DNA): TGCGCCAGCAGCTACGCTAAGGGGAGCACAGATACGCAGTATTTT. Protein sequence: CASSYAKGSTDTQYF.

The chain carries TRBV7-2 and TRBJ2-7; D assignment may be TRBD1 or TRBD2 (5 bases each). From germline, CDR1 is SGHTA and CDR2 FQGNSA. With 5 bases removed from V and 6 bases from J, the gap between germline ends came to 14 bases. The CDR3 spans 13 residues. CDR3 protein: CASSRGGPFEQYV. The CDR3 nucleotides are TGTGCCAGCAGCCGTGGGGGTCCATTCGAGCAGTACGTC.

The V gene is TRBV6-5, the J gene TRBJ2-3; 11 bases map to TRBD2. V lost 5 bases, J lost 1 base, and 2 bases stayed unmatched. CDR1 is MNHEY, CDR2 SVGAGI, per germline. The CDR3 consists of 15 residues. CDR3 DNA sequence: TGTGCCAGCAGTCTTAGCGGGGGGGGCACAGATACGCAGTATTTT. This sequence encodes CASSLSGGGTDTQYF.

The rearrangement joins TRBV27 to TRBJ1-3; D gene uncertain. CDR3 size: 16 residues. Germline V gives CDR1 MNHEY, CDR2 SMNVEV (reference sequence). V was shortened by 4 bases and J by 0 bases, with 13 bases between the two germline ends. The CDR3 spells CASSSRTGLSGNTIYF. The CDR3 DNA follows: TGTGCCAGCAGTTCACGGACGGGTCTCTCTGGAAACACCATATATTTT.

This chain joins TRBV19 and TRBJ1-4; tentatively, D is TRBD1 (5 bases). The germline gives CDR1 LNHDA, CDR2 SQIVND (reference sequence). This CDR3 has 14 residues. Trimming took off 3 bases at V and 5 bases at J, with 10 bases between the two ends. The CDR3 loop is CASSMPDINEKLFF. The CDR3 DNA reads TGTGCCAGTAGTATGCCGGACATAAATGAAAAACTGTTTTTT.

The chain has TRBV7-8 and TRBJ2-3; 7 bases match TRBD2. V was clipped by 5 bases and J by 6 bases; unmatched bases: 2. The CDR3 covers 12 residues. Per the germline V gene, CDR1 is SGHVS and CDR2 is FQNEAQ. The CDR3 sequence is CASSVGGDTQYF. The CDR3 bases are TGTGCCAGCAGCGTGGGGGGGGATACGCAGTATTTT.

In its sample, this clone was seen a few times. The genes are TRBV9 and TRBJ2-1; 7 nucleotides line up with TRBD2. The germline V gene encodes CDR1 SGDLS and CDR2 YYNGEE. The CDR3 runs to 14 residues. V shed 3 bases, J shed 1 base, and the junction held 1 base outside the gene matches. CDR3 amino acids: CASSGGLSYNEQFF. DNA for the CDR3: TGTGCCAGCAGCGGGGGACTATCCTACAATGAGCAGTTCTTC.

J is TRBJ1-4 and V is TRBV29-1; the D gene is possibly TRBD1 (5 bases). The CDR3 runs 15 residues. V gave up 6 bases and J gave up 7 bases, with 21 bases separating them. Germline V CDR1 and CDR2: SQVTM, ANQGSEA. The CDR3 nucleotides are TGCAGCGTATTACGGACGGGGGATTTCAGTGAAAAACTGTTTTTT. It is translated as CSVLRTGDFSEKLFF.

The J gene is TRBJ1-2, the V gene TRBV15, with D uncertain. V was cut by 0 bases and J by 2 bases, with 13 bases left in between. The CDR3 extends over 16 amino acids. Germline V gene lookup returns CDR1 LNHNV and CDR2 YYDKDF (reference sequence). DNA of the CDR3: TGTGCCACCAGCAGAGATATGAGGAGTCAGAACTATGGCTACACCTTC. It yields the protein CATSRDMRSQNYGYTF. The full variable domain, with the rest looked up from reference TRBV15 and TRBJ1-2, is DAMVIQNPRYQVTQFGKPVTLSCSQTLNHNVMYWYQQKSSQAPKLLFHYYDKDFNNEADTPDNFQSRRPNTSFCFLDIRSPGLGDTAMYLCATSRDMRSQNYGYTFGSGTRLTVV.

In this sample, this clone turned up once. The chain is built from TRBV18 and TRBJ1-1, with TRBD1 as a possible D gene (5 bases). Germline lookup yields CDR1 KGHSH and CDR2 LQKENI. The CDR3 runs to 13 residues. The V end lost 3 bases, the J end lost 8 bases, and 13 bases lay between the germline ends. CDR3 sequence reads: CASSPMARAEAFF. The CDR3 region has the DNA TGTGCCAGCTCACCCATGGCCAGGGCCGAAGCTTTCTTT.

V gene TRBV5-1 combines with J gene TRBJ2-7, with a possible D match to TRBD1 (6 bases). CDR3 length: 17 residues. V dropped 3 bases and J dropped 3 bases, with 22 bases sitting between them. CDR1 and CDR2 (germline): SGHRS, YFSETQ. CDR3 nucleotide sequence: TGCGCCAGCAGCTCCATACCAATATACAGGGAAGACTACGAGCAGTACGTC. Its protein product is CASSSIPIYREDYEQYV.

The gene calls are TRBV18 and TRBJ1-1, with D unclear. Germline assignment: CDR1 KGHSH and CDR2 LQKENI. The germline V and J ends were trimmed by 3 bases and 6 bases, with 11 bases remaining between them. The CDR3 sequence is 13 residues long. CDR3 DNA sequence: TGTGCCAGCTCACCCGACCGTAACTCTGAAGCTTTCTTT. Residues: CASSPDRNSEAFF. Full variable domain (remainder filled in from reference TRBV18 and TRBJ1-1): NAGVMQNPRHLVRRRGQEARLRCSPMKGHSHVYWYRQLPEEGLKFMVYLQKENIIDESGMPKERFSAEFPKEGPSILRIQQVVRGDSAAYFCASSPDRNSEAFFGQGTRLTVV.

The rearrangement joins TRBV18 to TRBJ1-2; D uncertain. Germline V lookup: CDR1 KGHSH, CDR2 LQKENI. Between the trimmed V and J ends, which lost 0 bases and 0 bases, there was a span of 8 bases. CDR3 length: 15 amino acids. CDR3 bases: TGTGCCAGCTCACCACCCGGGAAGGCTAACTATGGCTACACCTTC. Translating gives CASSPPGKANYGYTF.

V gene TRBV25-1 combines with J gene TRBJ1-1, with a tentative D call TRBD1 (5 bases). The CDR3 sequence is 15 residues long. The V gene's germline CDR1 is MGHDK and CDR2 SYGVNS. Trimming took off 8 bases at V and 6 bases at J, with 22 bases between the two ends. CDR3 nucleotides: TGTGCCAGCTCGAGAAGGGGCCTCCCGGGGGCTGAAGCTTTCTTT. Amino acid sequence: CASSRRGLPGAEAFF.

This clone showed up just a few times. The V gene is TRBV18, the J gene TRBJ1-4; D uncertain. The CDR3 has 15 residues. Trimming cost V 2 bases and J 0 bases, with 7 bases left between them. Germline V gives CDR1 KGHSH, CDR2 LQKENI. For the CDR3, the DNA is TGTGCCAGCTCACCAAAGGAATCAACTAATGAAAAACTGTTTTTT. Encoded protein: CASSPKESTNEKLFF.

The chain has TRBV6-6 and TRBJ2-1, with TRBD2 matching 7 bases. The CDR3 covers 15 residues. V was pared by 6 bases and J by 7 bases, with 12 bases of the junction left unmatched. Germline assignment: CDR1 MNHNY and CDR2 SVGAGI (reference sequence). This CDR3 reads CASRPVGGRNNEQFF. CDR3 nucleotide sequence: TGTGCCAGCAGGCCTGTGGGCGGGAGAAATAATGAGCAGTTCTTC.

The chain uses TRBV18 and TRBJ2-3; D is undetermined. With 0 bases removed from V and 4 bases from J, the gap between germline ends came to 5 bases. The CDR3 runs 13 residues. Germline values: CDR1 KGHSH, CDR2 LQKENI. CDR3 sequence reads: CASSPPGPDTQYF. CDR3 coding DNA: TGTGCCAGCTCACCACCAGGCCCAGATACGCAGTATTTT.

The CDR3 DNA is TGCGCCAGCAGCCCCGAGGCCGGCAATCAGCCCCAGCATTTT. It specifies CASSPEAGNQPQHF. This chain links TRBV5-1 with TRBJ1-5; D gene ambiguous. Germline CDR1 and CDR2: SGHRS and YFSETQ. Trimming cost V 4 bases and J 2 bases, with 10 bases left between them. The CDR3 is 14 residues long.

The chain links TRBV29-1 to TRBJ1-1; 11 bases align to TRBD1. The CDR3 runs to 14 residues. Germline CDR1 and CDR2: SQVTM and ANQGSEA. V lost 1 base to trimming and J lost 11 bases; unmatched junction nucleotides: 9. This CDR3 is CSVEVGQGALAAFF. CDR3 nucleotide sequence: TGCAGCGTTGAAGTAGGACAGGGGGCTTTAGCTGCTTTCTTT.

The chain joins TRBV7-2 to TRBJ1-2, with D hard to call. The CDR3 is 14 residues long. CDR1 and CDR2 (germline): SGHTA, FQGNSA. Trimming removed 2 bases from V and 3 bases from J, with 10 bases in between. The CDR3 protein is CASSLMVGDYGYTF. The CDR3 DNA reads TGTGCCAGCAGCTTAATGGTCGGGGACTATGGCTACACCTTC. The entire variable domain, with the rest obtained from reference TRBV7-2 and TRBJ1-2, is as follows: GAGVSQSPSNKVTEKGKDVELRCDPISGHTALYWYRQSLGQGLEFLIYFQGNSAPDKSGLPSDRFSAERTGGSVSTLTIQRTQQEDSAVYLCASSLMVGDYGYTFGSGTRLTVV.

This clone was seen a single time. The V call is TRBV19, the J call TRBJ2-2; a weak D match, TRBD2 (6 bases). The CDR3 sequence is 14 residues long. Trimming removed 4 bases from V and 5 bases from J, with 11 bases in between. The germline V gene has CDR1 LNHDA and CDR2 SQIVND (reference sequence). The CDR3 DNA follows: TGTGCCAGTAGTACACGGACTAAGACCGGGGAGCTGTTTTTT. Its protein is CASSTRTKTGELFF.

This chain joins TRBV19 and TRBJ2-5, with 15 bases identical to TRBD2. J gave up 5 bases and V 5 bases, and 9 bases lay outside the gene matches. Per the germline V gene, CDR1 is LNHDA and CDR2 is SQIVND (reference sequence). This CDR3 spans 17 amino acids. The CDR3 DNA reads TGTGCCAGTAGTTTTGGACTAGCGGGGGGGCCTAAGGAGACCCAGTACTTC. This gives the protein CASSFGLAGGPKETQYF. Filled out from reference TRBV19 and TRBJ2-5, the complete variable domain reads DGGITQSPKYLFRKEGQNVTLSCEQNLNHDAMYWYRQDPGQGLRLIYYSQIVNDFQKGDIAEGYSVSREKKESFPLTVTSAQKNPTAFYLCASSFGLAGGPKETQYFGPGTRLLVL.

The chain carries TRBV11-3 and TRBJ2-4; 8 nucleotides align to TRBD1. The CDR3 has 14 amino acids. Trimming took 7 bases from V and 2 from J; bases not matched to a gene: 4. Germline V gives CDR1 SGHNT, CDR2 YENEEA. The CDR3 coding sequence is TGTGCCAGCATTCTCAGGGGGCCCAAAAACATTCAGTACTTC. Amino acids: CASILRGPKNIQYF.

V gene TRBV19 combines with J gene TRBJ2-1; TRBD1 might be the D (5 bases). Looked up from germline, CDR1 is LNHDA and CDR2 is SQIVND (reference sequence). The CDR3 has 14 residues. Trimming removed 1 base from V and 8 bases from J, with 12 bases in between. CDR3 DNA: TGTGCCAGTAGTATAGGAGCCAGGGTCTATGAGCAGTTCTTC. Encoded protein: CASSIGARVYEQFF.